A single TCR beta chain is shown here with its context. The antigen remains undetermined. This entry comes from a study of identical twins. Study-wide results and limits: Surplus twin overlap in beta out-of-frame sequences was less pronounced. Model-predicted out-of-frame TCR alpha sharing fell below observed values in monozygotic twins.

Every sampled donor was Caucasian and healthy. TCRdb reanalysed the 5' RACE reads using MiXCR and keeps one entry per CDR3 protein. The sample records 400,000 to 600,000 distinct CDR3 sequences, 20% to 25% being singletons. J lost 3 bases, V lost 5 bases, and 7 bases had no gene match. The CDR3 is made up of 15 amino acids. CDR1 SGHRS and CDR2 YFSETQ come from the germline V gene. A further study also used this sample, focusing on yellow fever vaccine responses in identical twins.

The TCR was taken from a woman younger than 35 in good health. The sequencing sample was made of CD4+ T cells sorted from blood. V and J are TRBV5-1 and TRBJ2-1, with 8 bases that match TRBD1. This chain's CDR3 is CASRGRGQDYNEQFF. CDR3 coding DNA: TGCGCCAGCAGGGGTAGGGGACAGGACTACAATGAGCAGTTCTTC. Complete variable domain (other parts from reference TRBV5-1 and TRBJ2-1): KAGVTQTPRYLIKTRGQQVTLSCSPISGHRSVSWYQQTPGQGLQFLFEYFSETQRNKGNFPGRFSGRQFSNSRSEMNVSTLELGDSALYLCASRGRGQDYNEQFFGPGTRLTVL.